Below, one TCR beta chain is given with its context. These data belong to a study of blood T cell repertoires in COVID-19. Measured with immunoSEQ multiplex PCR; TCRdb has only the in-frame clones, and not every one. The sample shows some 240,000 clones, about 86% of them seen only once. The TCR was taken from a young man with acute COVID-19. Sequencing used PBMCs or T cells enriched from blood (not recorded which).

The CDR3 DNA follows: TGTGCCAGCTCACCCCTTCGACACGATGGCAGCTCTGGAAACACCATATATTTT. The encoded protein is CASSPLRHDGSSGNTIYF. The V call is TRBV18, the J call TRBJ1-3; D is uncertain. From germline, CDR1 is KGHSH and CDR2 LQKENI. There are 18 residues in the CDR3. Between the trimmed V and J ends, which lost 3 bases and 0 bases, there was a span of 18 bases.